The 26 T cell receptor beta chains presented below share a single source sample, sequenced in a study of cytomegalovirus exposure and HLA in healthy donors. PCR used 60 Vbeta primers and 13 Jbeta primers. Repertoires were generated with immunoSEQ multiplex PCR, while TCRdb's copy carries only in-frame clones and drops some. The repertoire holds approximately 120,000 clones, with more than 60% as singletons. The material sequenced was PBMCs. The receptors shown here come from an older woman in good health and CMV-seropositive.

This clone was observed a few times. V gene TRBV11-2 combines with J gene TRBJ2-1; D is unresolved. CDR1 is SGHAT, CDR2 FQNNGV, per germline. The CDR3 is made up of 12 amino acids. The germline V and J ends were trimmed by 5 bases and 12 bases, with 14 bases remaining between them. The DNA for the CDR3 is TGTGCCAGCAGCGGAGTGGCACTCTCGCAGTTCTTC. It encodes CASSGVALSQFF.

The chain carries TRBV9 and TRBJ2-3, with D tentatively TRBD2 (5 bases). With 0 bases removed from V and 4 bases from J, the gap between germline ends came to 12 bases. Germline V gene lookup returns CDR1 SGDLS and CDR2 YYNGEE. CDR3 length: 15 amino acids. This CDR3 is CASSVDGSLPDTQYF. Here the CDR3 DNA reads TGTGCCAGCAGCGTAGATGGGAGTCTGCCAGATACGCAGTATTTT.

The V and J genes are TRBV6-5 and TRBJ2-1, with a possible D match to TRBD2 (7 bases). V dropped 4 bases and J dropped 12 bases, with 13 bases sitting between them. CDR3 length: 12 amino acids. Per the germline V gene, CDR1 is MNHEY and CDR2 is SVGAGI. The CDR3 coding sequence is TGTGCCAGCAGTTTCGGGGGAGGGGGGCAGTTCTTC. It translates to CASSFGGGGQFF.

The J gene is TRBJ2-7, the V gene TRBV7-2; tentative D call: TRBD1 (5 bases). The CDR3 is 12 residues long. Germline V lookup: CDR1 SGHTA, CDR2 FQGNSA. V shed 6 bases and J shed 2 bases, with 8 bases lying between them. The CDR3 loop reads CASSRGTYEQYF. CDR3 DNA: TGTGCCAGCAGTAGGGGTACCTACGAGCAGTACTTC.

V and J are TRBV30 and TRBJ1-5, with 8 nucleotides matching TRBD1. The CDR3 is 16 residues long. Looked up from germline, CDR1 is GTSNPN and CDR2 is SVGIG (reference sequence). V lost 2 bases and J lost 4; bases outside the gene matches: 10. CDR3 loop: CAWSFRGQMVNQPQHF. In DNA, the CDR3 is TGTGCCTGGAGTTTCAGGGGGCAGATGGTAAATCAGCCCCAGCATTTT.

V usage is TRBV6-5 and J usage is TRBJ1-2, with a weak D call TRBD1 (5 bases). Looked up from germline, CDR1 is MNHEY and CDR2 is SVGAGI. Trimming took off 8 bases at V and 1 base at J, with 14 bases between the two ends. This CDR3 contains 14 residues. This CDR3 is CASCQGNGNYGYTF. For the CDR3, the DNA is TGTGCCAGCTGCCAGGGTAATGGTAACTATGGCTACACCTTC.

The rearrangement uses TRBV7-9 and TRBJ2-7, with TRBD2 matching 13 bases. V trimming: 5 bases; J trimming: 2 bases; junction bases outside the gene matches: 9. The germline CDR1 and CDR2 sequences are SEHNR and FQNEAQ (reference sequence). The CDR3 is 17 residues long. CDR3 region: CASSITSGTSGTYEQYF. The CDR3 DNA sequence: TGTGCCAGCAGCATCACATCCGGGACTAGCGGGACCTACGAGCAGTACTTC.

The rearrangement joins TRBV28 to TRBJ2-1; no definite D call. The CDR3 is made up of 12 amino acids. The V end was cut by 3 bases, the J end by 9 bases, with 9 bases between. Germline V lookup: CDR1 MDHEN, CDR2 SYDVKM. The DNA for the CDR3 is TGTGCCAGCAGTTTGAGGCCCAGTGAGCAGTTCTTC. This gives the protein CASSLRPSEQFF.

The chain uses TRBV7-2 and TRBJ2-5; possibly TRBD1 for D (8 bases). Germline CDR1 reads SGHTA; CDR2 reads FQGNSA. The CDR3 has 18 residues. The germline V and J ends were trimmed by 3 bases and 2 bases, with 22 bases remaining between them. CDR3 nucleotide sequence: TGTGCCAGCAGCTTGAAGCTGGGACAGGCGCGGGGGCAAGAGACCCAGTACTTC. Translated, it gives CASSLKLGQARGQETQYF. Drawing the rest from reference TRBV7-2 and TRBJ2-5, the complete variable domain is GAGVSQSPSNKVTEKGKDVELRCDPISGHTALYWYRQSLGQGLEFLIYFQGNSAPDKSGLPSDRFSAERTGGSVSTLTIQRTQQEDSAVYLCASSLKLGQARGQETQYFGPGTRLLVL.

There are a few counts of this clone. V is TRBV28 and J is TRBJ2-5, with 8 bases aligning to TRBD1. The CDR3 has 12 amino acids. With 8 bases clipped from V and 11 bases from J, the junction kept 10 bases outside the gene matches. Per the germline V gene, CDR1 is MDHEN and CDR2 is SYDVKM. The DNA for the CDR3 is TGTGCCAGCTCCCAGGGGGCGTTTGAGCAGTACTTC. Translation gives CASSQGAFEQYF. Full variable domain (rest looked up from reference TRBV28 and TRBJ2-5): DVKVTQSSRYLVKRTGEKVFLECVQDMDHENMFWYRQDPGLGLRLIYFSYDVKMKEKGDIPEGYSVSREKKERFSLILESASTNQTSMYLCASSQGAFEQYFGPGTRLLVL.

This rearrangement joins TRBV5-1 to TRBJ2-1; D perhaps matches TRBD2 (5 bases). Looked up from germline, CDR1 is SGHRS and CDR2 is YFSETQ. CDR3 length: 16 amino acids. Trimming cost V 4 bases and J 6 bases, with 20 bases left between them. The CDR3 protein is CASSTQAGLSFNEQFF. The CDR3 DNA reads TGCGCCAGCAGCACCCAGGCGGGCCTTAGTTTCAATGAGCAGTTCTTC.

The rearrangement joins TRBV7-2 to TRBJ1-1; 9 nucleotides agree with TRBD1. J was trimmed by 4 bases and V by 1 base; bases with no gene match: 7. The CDR3 contains 16 residues. The germline V gene has CDR1 SGHTA and CDR2 FQGNSA. CDR3 nucleotides: TGTGCCAGCAGCTTAGTAGGGACAGGGAGTCGCACTGAAGCTTTCTTT. Translation gives CASSLVGTGSRTEAFF. The full variable domain, with the rest looked up from reference TRBV7-2 and TRBJ1-1, is GAGVSQSPSNKVTEKGKDVELRCDPISGHTALYWYRQSLGQGLEFLIYFQGNSAPDKSGLPSDRFSAERTGGSVSTLTIQRTQQEDSAVYLCASSLVGTGSRTEAFFGQGTRLTVV.

The chain employs TRBV19 and TRBJ1-5; D remains ambiguous. The CDR3 extends over 14 amino acids. Germline-derived CDR1 and CDR2 are LNHDA and SQIVND (reference sequence). The V gene lost 3 bases and the J gene lost 0 bases, with 6 bases spanning the gap. CDR3 coding DNA: TGTGCCAGTAGTATCGGTAGTAGCAATCAGCCCCAGCATTTT. This sequence encodes CASSIGSSNQPQHF.

CDR3 sequence: CASSPGQGAGGYTF. The CDR3 region has the DNA TGTGCCAGCAGTCCCGGACAGGGGGCAGGAGGCTACACCTTC. The rearrangement uses TRBV6-4 and TRBJ1-2, with 11 bases aligning to TRBD1. Trimming cost V 5 bases and J 8 bases; bases outside gene matches: 7. The CDR3 contains 14 residues. CDR1 and CDR2 from the germline V gene are MRHNA and SNTAGT.

The chain links TRBV28 to TRBJ1-2, with a tentative D call TRBD1 (6 bases). The CDR3 spans 17 residues. The V end lost 3 bases, the J end lost 4 bases, and 21 bases lay between the germline ends. CDR1 MDHEN and CDR2 SYDVKM come from the germline V gene. CDR3 sequence (DNA): TGTGCCAGCAGTTTTCCGGCCCCCCAGGGGCAAATCTATGGCTACACCTTC. Amino acids: CASSFPAPQGQIYGYTF.

V usage is TRBV5-1 and J usage is TRBJ1-2; 10 nucleotides align to TRBD1. Losses at the gene ends were 4 bases for V and 2 bases for J; bases not matched to a gene: 5. Germline lookup yields CDR1 SGHRS and CDR2 YFSETQ. This CDR3 has 15 amino acids. The CDR3: CASSPGQGVNYGYTF. Here the CDR3 DNA reads TGCGCCAGCAGCCCAGGACAGGGGGTAAACTATGGCTACACCTTC.

The gene calls are TRBV19 and TRBJ1-1, with D unclear. CDR3 length: 15 amino acids. Trimming removed 9 bases at V and 0 bases at J, with 17 bases between. The germline CDR1 and CDR2 sequences are LNHDA and SQIVND (reference sequence). The CDR3 bases are TGTGCCAGCAAGACCGCGGGATCCATGAACACTGAAGCTTTCTTT. Translation gives CASKTAGSMNTEAFF. Full variable domain (outside the CDR3, taken from reference TRBV19 and TRBJ1-1): DGGITQSPKYLFRKEGQNVTLSCEQNLNHDAMYWYRQDPGQGLRLIYYSQIVNDFQKGDIAEGYSVSREKKESFPLTVTSAQKNPTAFYLCASKTAGSMNTEAFFGQGTRLTVV.

V gene TRBV27 combines with J gene TRBJ2-7, with TRBD1 matching 8 bases. This CDR3 contains 15 residues. Per the germline V gene, CDR1 is MNHEY and CDR2 is SMNVEV (reference sequence). The V segment lost 3 bases and the J segment 2 bases; nucleotides outside the gene matches: 6. Here the CDR3 reads CASSFRQGITYEQYF. The DNA of the CDR3 is TGTGCCAGCAGTTTTCGACAGGGGATAACCTACGAGCAGTACTTC.

The chain uses TRBV5-6 and TRBJ2-2; D possibly corresponds to TRBD1 (5 bases). The CDR3 runs 14 residues. Germline V CDR1 and CDR2: SGHDT, YYEEEE. The V end lost 1 base, the J end lost 2 bases, and 6 bases lay between the germline ends. The CDR3 DNA follows: TGTGCCAGCAGCTTGCAGGGTAACACCGGGGAGCTGTTTTTT. Amino acid sequence: CASSLQGNTGELFF.

This rearrangement joins TRBV5-6 to TRBJ2-2, with 9 bases identical to TRBD2. This CDR3 has 17 residues. V gave up 2 bases and J gave up 5 bases; unmatched junction bases: 10. Germline loops: CDR1 SGHDT, CDR2 YYEEEE. Here the CDR3 reads CASSFYSGSVRTGELFF. CDR3 nucleotides: TGTGCCAGCAGCTTCTATAGCGGGAGCGTAAGGACCGGGGAGCTGTTTTTT.

The chain is built from TRBV12-5 and TRBJ1-4; D remains unclear. Germline assignment: CDR1 LGHNT and CDR2 FRNRAP. The V gene lost 3 bases and the J gene lost 5 bases, with 16 bases spanning the gap. This CDR3 contains 16 residues. The CDR3 nucleotides read TGTGCTAGTGGTTTTTTACTCGGAGAGAGGAATGAAAAACTGTTTTTT. It encodes CASGFLLGERNEKLFF.

This clone appeared a few times. V is TRBV4-1 and J is TRBJ1-6, with 9 bases lining up with TRBD1. CDR3 length: 15 residues. Germline assignment: CDR1 MGHRA and CDR2 YSYEKL. Germline trimming cut 4 bases from V and 5 bases from J; bases unmatched to any gene: 3. The CDR3 region is CASSLRDRDNSPLHF. CDR3 nucleotide sequence: TGCGCCAGCAGCCTCCGGGACAGGGATAATTCACCCCTCCACTTT.

The chain recombines TRBV6-4 with TRBJ2-5; TRBD2 is a possible D gene (6 bases). Germline-derived CDR1 and CDR2 are MRHNA and SNTAGT. Trimming removed 0 bases from V and 4 bases from J, with 15 bases in between. The CDR3 is 16 residues long. CDR3 in DNA: TGTGCCAGCAGTGACTCGGGGCGGGAAGAGACAGAGACCCAGTACTTC. Translation gives CASSDSGREETETQYF.

This clone was counted a few times. The chain links TRBV29-1 to TRBJ1-1, with a tentative D call TRBD1 (6 bases). There are 12 residues in the CDR3. The V end was cut by 3 bases, the J end by 7 bases, with 12 bases between. Germline CDR1 and CDR2: SQVTM and ANQGSEA. The CDR3 region has the DNA TGCAGCGTTGATGTAGGGGGTGGTGAAGCTTTCTTT. Translating it yields CSVDVGGGEAFF.

This chain connects TRBV4-3 to TRBJ1-2; 8 bases are a match to TRBD1. CDR1 LGHNA and CDR2 YSLEER come from the germline V gene. CDR3 length: 14 amino acids. The junction had 5 bases not matched to a gene; V was cut back by 4 bases and J by 4 bases. CDR3 sequence: CASSPWTGTYGYTF. The CDR3 DNA is TGCGCCAGCAGCCCCTGGACAGGGACCTATGGCTACACCTTC.

The rearrangement links TRBV5-7 to TRBJ1-1, with D perhaps TRBD1 (5 bases). TRBV5-7 is an ORF, with its function uncertain. V was clipped by 3 bases and J by 11 bases, with 26 bases between them. CDR3 length equals 16 residues. This chain's CDR3 is CASSSFTWGGGRSAFF. Written as DNA, the CDR3 is TGTGCCAGCAGCTCCTTTACGTGGGGGGGAGGGAGATCGGCTTTCTTT.